This T cell receptor beta chain came from a study of T cell responses to AZD1222 COVID-19 vaccine. General study points: Sampling that yielded the repertoires occurred only after the peak T cell response. Spike as a whole was targeted by vaccine-associated CD4 TCRs, dominant at 160-218 and 743-854. Donors skewed white British and female; clonal diversity was possibly underestimated.

The germline V gene encodes CDR1 SGHTA and CDR2 FQGNSA. This CDR3 contains 12 residues. Trimming shortened V by 5 bases and J by 6 bases, and 11 bases separated the two germline ends. Profiled with immunoSEQ multiplex PCR; TCRdb holds only in-frame clones, not every one. The sample consists of some 90,000 clones, 90% to 95% of them appearing once. Details on this clone: Its antigen is not known.

This specimen consisted of peripheral blood, obtained on day 0 of MenACWY control vaccination. The clonotype was recovered from an adult in good health. The chain carries TRBV7-2 and TRBJ2-7; TRBD2 might be the D (5 bases). In nucleotides, the CDR3 is TGTGCCAGCAGCGAGGTACTAGGCGAGCAGTACTTC. It translates to CASSEVLGEQYF.